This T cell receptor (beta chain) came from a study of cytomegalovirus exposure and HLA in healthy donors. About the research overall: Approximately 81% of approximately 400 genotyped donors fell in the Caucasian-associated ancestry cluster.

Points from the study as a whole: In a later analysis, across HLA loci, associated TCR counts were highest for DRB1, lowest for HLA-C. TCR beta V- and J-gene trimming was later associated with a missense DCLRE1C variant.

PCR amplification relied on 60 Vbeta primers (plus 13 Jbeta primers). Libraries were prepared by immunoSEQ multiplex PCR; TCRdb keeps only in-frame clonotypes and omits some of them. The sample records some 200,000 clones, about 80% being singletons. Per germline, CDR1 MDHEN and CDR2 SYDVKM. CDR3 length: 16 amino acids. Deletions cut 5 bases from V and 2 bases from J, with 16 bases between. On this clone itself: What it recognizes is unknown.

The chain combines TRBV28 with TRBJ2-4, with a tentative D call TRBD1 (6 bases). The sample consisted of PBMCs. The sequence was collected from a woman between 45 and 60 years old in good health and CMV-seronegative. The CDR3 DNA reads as TGTGCCAGCAGTGAAACCCAGGGGTTGACCAAAAACATTCAGTACTTC. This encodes CASSETQGLTKNIQYF.